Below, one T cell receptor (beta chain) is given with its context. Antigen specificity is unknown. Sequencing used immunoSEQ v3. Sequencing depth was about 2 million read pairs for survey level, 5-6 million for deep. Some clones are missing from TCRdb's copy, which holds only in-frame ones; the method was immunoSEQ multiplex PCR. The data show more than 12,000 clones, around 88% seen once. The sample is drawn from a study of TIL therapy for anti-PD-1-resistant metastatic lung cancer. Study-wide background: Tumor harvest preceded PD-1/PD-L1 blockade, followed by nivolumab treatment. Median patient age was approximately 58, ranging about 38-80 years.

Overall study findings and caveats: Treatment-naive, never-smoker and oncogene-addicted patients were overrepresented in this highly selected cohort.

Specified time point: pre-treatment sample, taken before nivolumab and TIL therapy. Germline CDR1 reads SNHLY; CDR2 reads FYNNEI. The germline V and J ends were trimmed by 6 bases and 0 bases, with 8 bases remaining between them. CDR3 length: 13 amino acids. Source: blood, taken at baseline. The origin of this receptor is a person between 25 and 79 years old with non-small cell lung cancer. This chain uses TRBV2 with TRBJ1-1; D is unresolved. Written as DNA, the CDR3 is TGTGCCAGCAGCCGGGGTTTGAACACTGAAGCTTTCTTT. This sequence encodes CASSRGLNTEAFF.